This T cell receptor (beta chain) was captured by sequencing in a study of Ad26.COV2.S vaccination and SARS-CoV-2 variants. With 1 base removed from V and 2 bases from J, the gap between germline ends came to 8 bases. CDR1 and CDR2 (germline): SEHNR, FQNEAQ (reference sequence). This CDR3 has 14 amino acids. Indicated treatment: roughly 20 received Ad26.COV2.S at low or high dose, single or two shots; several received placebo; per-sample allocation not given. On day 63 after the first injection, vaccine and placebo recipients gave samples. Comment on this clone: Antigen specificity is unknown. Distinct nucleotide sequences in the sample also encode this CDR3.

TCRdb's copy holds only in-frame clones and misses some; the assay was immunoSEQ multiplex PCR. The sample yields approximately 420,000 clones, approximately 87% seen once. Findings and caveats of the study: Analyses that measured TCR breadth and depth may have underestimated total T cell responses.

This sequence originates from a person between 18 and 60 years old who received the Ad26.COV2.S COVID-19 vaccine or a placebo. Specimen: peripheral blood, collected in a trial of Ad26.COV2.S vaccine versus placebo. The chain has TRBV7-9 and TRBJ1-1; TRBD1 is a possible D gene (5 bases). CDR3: CASSLGGLNTEAFF. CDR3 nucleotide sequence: TGTGCCAGCAGCTTAGGGGGCTTAAACACTGAAGCTTTCTTT.